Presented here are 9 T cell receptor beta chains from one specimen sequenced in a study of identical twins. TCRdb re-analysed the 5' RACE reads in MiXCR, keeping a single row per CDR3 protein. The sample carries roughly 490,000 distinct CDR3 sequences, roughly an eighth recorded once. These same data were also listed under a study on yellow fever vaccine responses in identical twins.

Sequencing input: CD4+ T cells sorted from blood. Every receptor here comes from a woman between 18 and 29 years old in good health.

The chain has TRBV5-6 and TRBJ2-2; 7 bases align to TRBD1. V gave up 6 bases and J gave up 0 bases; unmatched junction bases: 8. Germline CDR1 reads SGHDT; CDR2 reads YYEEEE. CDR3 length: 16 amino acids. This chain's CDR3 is CASNFWDRSNTGELFF. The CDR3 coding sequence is TGTGCCAGCAACTTCTGGGACAGATCGAACACCGGGGAGCTGTTTTTT. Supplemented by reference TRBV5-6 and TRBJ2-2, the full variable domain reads DAGVTQSPTHLIKTRGQQVTLRCSPKSGHDTVSWYQQALGQGPQFIFQYYEEEERQRGNFPDRFSGHQFPNYSSELNVNALLLGDSALYLCASNFWDRSNTGELFFGEGSRLTVL.

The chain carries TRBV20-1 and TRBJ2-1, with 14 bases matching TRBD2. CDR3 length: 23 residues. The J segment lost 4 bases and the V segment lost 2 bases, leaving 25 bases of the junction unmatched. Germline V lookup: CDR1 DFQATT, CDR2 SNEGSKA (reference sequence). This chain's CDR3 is CSARNPQRGARLAGGSWYNEQFF. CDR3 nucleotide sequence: TGCAGTGCTAGAAACCCTCAGCGCGGGGCGAGACTAGCGGGAGGGTCGTGGTACAATGAGCAGTTCTTC.

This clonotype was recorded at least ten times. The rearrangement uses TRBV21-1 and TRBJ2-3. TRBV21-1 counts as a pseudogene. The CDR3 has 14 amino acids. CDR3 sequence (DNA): TGTGCCAGCAGCGGGTCTCCGCGCACAGATACGCAGTATTTT. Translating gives CASSGSPRTDTQYF.

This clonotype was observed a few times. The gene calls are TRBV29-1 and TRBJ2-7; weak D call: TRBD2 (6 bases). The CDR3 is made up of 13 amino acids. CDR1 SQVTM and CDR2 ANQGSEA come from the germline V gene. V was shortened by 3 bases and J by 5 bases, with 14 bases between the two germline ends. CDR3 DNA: TGCAGCGTTGAGGCGACTAGTTCCCACGAGCAGTACTTC. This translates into CSVEATSSHEQYF.

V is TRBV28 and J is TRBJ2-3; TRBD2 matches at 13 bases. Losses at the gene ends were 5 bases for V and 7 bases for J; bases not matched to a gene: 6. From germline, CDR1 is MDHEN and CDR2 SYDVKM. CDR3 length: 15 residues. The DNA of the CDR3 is TGTGCCAGCAGTCCCGGGACTAGCGGGACTCATACGCAGTATTTT. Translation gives CASSPGTSGTHTQYF.

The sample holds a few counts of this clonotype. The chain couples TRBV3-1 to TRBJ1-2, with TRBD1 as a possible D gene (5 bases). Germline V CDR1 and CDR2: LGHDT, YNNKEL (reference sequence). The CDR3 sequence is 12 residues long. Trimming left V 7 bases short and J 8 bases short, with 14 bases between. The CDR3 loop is CASKDGTTGYTF. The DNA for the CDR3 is TGTGCCAGCAAAGACGGGACGACAGGCTACACCTTC.

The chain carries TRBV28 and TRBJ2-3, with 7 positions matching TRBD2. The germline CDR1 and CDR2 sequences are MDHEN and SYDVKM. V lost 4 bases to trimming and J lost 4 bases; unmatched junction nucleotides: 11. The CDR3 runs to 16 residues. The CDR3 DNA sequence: TGTGCCAGCAGTTCCCCCAGCGGGGTTGGGGCAGATACGCAGTATTTT. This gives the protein CASSSPSGVGADTQYF.

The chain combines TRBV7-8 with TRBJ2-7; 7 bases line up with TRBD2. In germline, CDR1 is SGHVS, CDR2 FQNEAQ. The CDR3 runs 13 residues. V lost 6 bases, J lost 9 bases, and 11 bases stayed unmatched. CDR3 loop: CASSPLGGGLQYF. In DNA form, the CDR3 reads TGTGCCAGCAGTCCTCTTGGCGGGGGACTGCAGTACTTC. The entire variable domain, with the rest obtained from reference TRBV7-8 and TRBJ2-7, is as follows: GAGVSQSPRYKVAKRGQDVALRCDPISGHVSLFWYQQALGQGPEFLTYFQNEAQLDKSGLPSDRFFAERPEGSVSTLKIQRTQQEDSAVYLCASSPLGGGLQYFGPGTRLTVT.

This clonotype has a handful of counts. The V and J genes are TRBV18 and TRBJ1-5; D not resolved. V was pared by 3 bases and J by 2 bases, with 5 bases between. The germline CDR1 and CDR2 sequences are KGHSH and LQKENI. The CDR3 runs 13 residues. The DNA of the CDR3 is TGTGCCAGCTCACCGGATGGCAATCAGCCCCAGCATTTT. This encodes CASSPDGNQPQHF.